Each of the 29 T cell receptor beta chains below was sequenced from the same sample in a study of T cells in Graves' hyperthyroidism and ophthalmopathy. RNA transcripts served as the template for amplifying TCR beta CDR3 regions. The HTBI primer set was used in a first-round RT-PCR of the TCR CDR3. MiXCR, run by TCRdb on the multiplex PCR reads, gives a single entry per CDR3 protein. Here the sample spans around 300,000 distinct CDR3 sequences, roughly 15% being singletons. Sample: blood. The receptors derive from a middle-aged woman with Graves' ophthalmopathy.

This clonotype appeared a few times. The rearrangement links TRBV19 to TRBJ1-4, with D maybe TRBD1 (6 bases). The germline CDR1 and CDR2 sequences are LNHDA and SQIVND (reference sequence). Trimming stripped 5 bases from V and 5 bases from J, with 9 bases between. This CDR3 is 13 amino acids long. CDR3 in DNA: TGTGCCAGTAGTGTCCAGGGGAATGAAAAACTGTTTTTT. Amino acid sequence: CASSVQGNEKLFF.

On this clonotype itself: Being one base from a much bigger clone, this may be a read error. As DNA, the CDR3 is TGTGCCAGCAGTCCCTTGGGTCGGGGGACTCAAGAGACCAAGTACTTC. Protein sequence: CASSPLGRGTQETKYF. V usage is TRBV28 and J usage is TRBJ2-5, with D perhaps matching TRBD2 (6 bases). The CDR3 totals 16 residues. Germline CDR1 is MDHEN and CDR2 is SYDVKM.

The rearrangement uses TRBV18 and TRBJ2-7; 9 positions match TRBD1. Germline assignment: CDR1 KGHSH and CDR2 LQKENI. V was clipped by 6 bases and J by 5 bases; unmatched bases: 14. This CDR3 has 16 amino acids. The CDR3 sequence: CASSLTTGTGIHEQYF. The CDR3 nucleotides read TGTGCCAGCTCGCTCACTACCGGGACAGGGATACACGAGCAGTACTTC.

The table lists this clonotype with many counts. The chain uses TRBV30 and TRBJ2-5; maybe TRBD1 (5 bases). This CDR3 region has 12 residues. The germline V gene encodes CDR1 GTSNPN and CDR2 SVGIG (reference sequence). The germline V and J ends were trimmed by 3 bases and 4 bases, with 9 bases remaining between them. In nucleotides, the CDR3 is TGTGCCTGGAGGACAAGGGGAGAGACCCAGTACTTC. It encodes CAWRTRGETQYF. The variable domain in full, with the rest retrieved from reference TRBV30 and TRBJ2-5, is SQTIHQWPATLVQPVGSPLSLECTVEGTSNPNLYWYRQAAGRGLQLLFYSVGIGQISSEVPQNLSASRPQDRQFILSSKKLLLSDSGFYLCAWRTRGETQYFGPGTRLLVL.

The chain carries TRBV28 and TRBJ2-7, with TRBD1 matching 9 bases. The CDR3 is 15 residues long. The ends lost 5 bases at V and 4 bases at J; junction bases unmatched: 9. Germline V lookup: CDR1 MDHEN, CDR2 SYDVKM. CDR3 region: CASSPWGTGLYEQYF. CDR3 sequence (DNA): TGTGCCAGCAGTCCATGGGGGACAGGGCTATACGAGCAGTACTTC.

V gene TRBV28 combines with J gene TRBJ1-1, with D unclear. CDR1 is MDHEN, CDR2 SYDVKM, per germline. This CDR3 has 13 amino acids. V shed 6 bases and J shed 4 bases, with 12 bases lying between them. In nucleotides, the CDR3 is TGTGCCAGCAGCCTAATCGCGTTCACTGAAGCTTTCTTT. It is translated as CASSLIAFTEAFF.

This clonotype was seen repeatedly, ten times or more. The chain recombines TRBV7-2 with TRBJ2-1, with TRBD2 matching 13 bases. The CDR3 spans 16 residues. The germline V gene has CDR1 SGHTA and CDR2 FQGNSA. V was clipped by 5 bases and J by 7 bases; unmatched bases: 8. This chain's CDR3 is CASSTAGTSGMNEQFF. The CDR3 DNA reads as TGTGCCAGCAGCACCGCCGGGACTAGCGGGATGAATGAGCAGTTCTTC.

In its sample, this clonotype was seen many times. This chain connects TRBV27 to TRBJ1-1; D is unresolved. The CDR3 length is 13 residues. CDR1 and CDR2 (germline): MNHEY, SMNVEV (reference sequence). V dropped 7 bases and J dropped 2 bases, with 11 bases sitting between them. The chain's CDR3 is CASMTKGNTEAFF. CDR3 sequence (DNA): TGTGCCAGCATGACAAAAGGCAACACTGAAGCTTTCTTT.

This clonotype was counted only a few times. The chain recombines TRBV3-1 with TRBJ2-1, with 9 nucleotides matching TRBD2. The CDR3 spans 12 residues. V shed 1 base, J shed 15 bases, and the junction held 4 bases outside the gene matches. CDR1 is LGHDT, CDR2 YNNKEL, per germline (reference sequence). The CDR3 here is CASSQGSGGWFF. The CDR3 bases are TGTGCCAGCAGCCAAGGGAGCGGGGGGTGGTTCTTC.

This chain uses TRBV5-6 with TRBJ1-2; a possible D gene is TRBD1 (6 bases). The CDR3 has 15 amino acids. With 0 bases removed from V and 7 bases from J, the gap between germline ends came to 16 bases. CDR1 is SGHDT and CDR2 is YYEEEE in the germline V gene. In nucleotides, the CDR3 is TGTGCCAGCAGCTTGGCCGGCAGGGGTTTAGCTGGCTACACCTTC. It is translated as CASSLAGRGLAGYTF. Full variable domain (missing parts from reference TRBV5-6 and TRBJ1-2): DAGVTQSPTHLIKTRGQQVTLRCSPKSGHDTVSWYQQALGQGPQFIFQYYEEEERQRGNFPDRFSGHQFPNYSSELNVNALLLGDSALYLCASSLAGRGLAGYTFGSGTRLTVV.

This sequence joins TRBV4-2 and TRBJ1-5, with 10 bases aligning to TRBD1. The J segment lost 5 bases and the V segment lost 4 bases, leaving 5 bases of the junction unmatched. Germline V gene lookup returns CDR1 LGHNA and CDR2 YNFKEQ. There are 15 residues in the CDR3. This chain's CDR3 is CASSREGTGDQPQHF. CDR3 nucleotide sequence: TGTGCCAGCAGCCGGGAGGGGACAGGGGATCAGCCCCAGCATTTT.

This clonotype was observed a single time. A much more abundant neighbour one base away suggests this may be a read error. This chain joins TRBV7-2 and TRBJ1-1, with 8 positions matching TRBD1. This CDR3 spans 13 amino acids. Per germline, CDR1 SGHTA and CDR2 FQGNSA. Trimming removed 4 bases from V and 4 bases from J; junction bases left unmatched: 2. CDR3 residues: CASSWTGLTEAFF. The CDR3 DNA sequence: TGTGCCAGCAGCTGGACAGGGCTCACTGAAGCTTTCTTT.

The CDR3 nucleotides are TGTGCCATCGCGACTAGCGGGGTCGGGGAGCTGTTTTTT. Translation: CAIATSGVGELFF. J is TRBJ2-2 and V is TRBV6-1; 11 nucleotides align to TRBD2. CDR1 and CDR2 (germline): MNHNS, SASEGT. The CDR3 covers 13 residues. Unmatched junction bases numbered 5, after V lost 10 bases and J lost 7 bases.

This clonotype was seen more than once but under ten times. This chain links TRBV12-3 or TRBV12-4 with TRBJ1-6, with D possibly matching TRBD1 (6 bases). V shed 6 bases and J shed 7 bases, with 16 bases lying between them. The CDR3 has 15 residues. CDR3 loop: CASSGGGAGNSPLHF. The CDR3 DNA reads TGTGCCAGCAGCGGGGGCGGGGCTGGGAATTCACCCCTCCACTTT.

In its sample, this clonotype was seen many times. The chain has TRBV10-3 and TRBJ2-2, with 8 bases fitting TRBD2. J was trimmed by 7 bases and V by 4 bases; bases with no gene match: 5. CDR1 is ENHRY, CDR2 SYGVKD, per germline. The CDR3 totals 14 residues. The CDR3 DNA reads as TGTGCCATCAGTGCTCAGCGGGGGCTCGGGGAGCTGTTTTTT. Its protein is CAISAQRGLGELFF.

The sample holds many counts of this clonotype. V gene TRBV2 combines with J gene TRBJ2-5, with D possibly being TRBD2 (6 bases). V lost 6 bases, J lost 2 bases, and 16 bases lay in between. Germline CDR1 reads SNHLY; CDR2 reads FYNNEI. The CDR3 is made up of 15 amino acids. CDR3 in DNA: TGTGCCAGCAGCCCTAGGGGACTGGATCAAGAGACCCAGTACTTC. It is translated as CASSPRGLDQETQYF.

This clonotype was detected many times. J is TRBJ2-1 and V is TRBV12-3 or TRBV12-4; perhaps TRBD2 as D (5 bases). CDR3 length: 14 residues. Trimming left V 1 base short and J 9 bases short, with 13 bases between. In DNA, the CDR3 is TGTGCCAGCAGTTTAGGGGCTAGCAGTGCTGAGCAGTTCTTC. Protein: CASSLGASSAEQFF.

This clonotype was detected ten times or more. This chain uses TRBV2 with TRBJ2-3; TRBD1 or TRBD2 may be the D gene (5 bases each). Germline V gene lookup returns CDR1 SNHLY and CDR2 FYNNEI. Trimming took 11 bases from V and 0 from J, leaving 15 bases between them. The CDR3 has 14 residues. The CDR3 here is CAGNRDPSTDTQYF. The CDR3 DNA reads TGTGCCGGCAACCGGGACCCAAGCACAGATACGCAGTATTTT.

This clonotype has at least ten counts. The CDR3 DNA is TGTGCCAGCAGTTTCCCCGGGACAGGGAACCCACTGACAACTAATGAATCTCCCGCGAAACTGTTTTTT. Translated, it gives CASSFPGTGNPLTTNESPAKLFF. The chain recombines TRBV28 with TRBJ1-4; 9 nucleotides match TRBD1. The trim removed 3 bases at V and 11 bases at J, leaving 34 bases unmatched. The CDR3 is made up of 23 amino acids. Germline V lookup: CDR1 MDHEN, CDR2 SYDVKM.

This clonotype has only one observation. It is likely a read error: a sequence one base away is far more abundant. V gene TRBV3-1 combines with J gene TRBJ2-7; TRBD1 matches 7 bases. The CDR3 totals 13 residues. Germline V gene lookup returns CDR1 LGHDT and CDR2 YNNKEL (reference sequence). The CDR3 DNA follows: TGTGCCAGCAGCCCCGGGACAGCGTACGAGCATTACTTC. Its translation: CASSPGTAYEHYF.

This clonotype was detected many times. V and J are TRBV20-1 and TRBJ2-3, with TRBD2 as a possible D gene (6 bases). V was shortened by 1 base and J by 1 base, with 18 bases between the two germline ends. The CDR3 has 17 residues. Germline CDR1 and CDR2: DFQATT and SNEGSKA (reference sequence). The CDR3 protein is CSARGPLGREGTDTQYF. The DNA for the CDR3 is TGCAGTGCTAGAGGACCCCTAGGCAGGGAGGGCACAGATACGCAGTATTTT.

The sample holds a few counts of this clonotype. The chain combines TRBV12-3 or TRBV12-4 with TRBJ1-2, with D possibly matching TRBD1 (6 bases). There are 13 residues in the CDR3. Trimming cost V 6 bases and J 4 bases, with 12 bases left between them. Here the CDR3 reads CASRKTGTYGYTF. The CDR3 DNA reads as TGTGCCAGCAGGAAAACAGGGACCTATGGCTACACCTTC.

The chain uses TRBV19 and TRBJ2-2, with 10 bases that match TRBD2. The germline gives CDR1 LNHDA, CDR2 SQIVND (reference sequence). This CDR3 comprises 14 residues. The trim removed 6 bases at V and 7 bases at J, leaving 5 bases unmatched. CDR3 nucleotide sequence: TGTGCCAGTAGACAAGCGGGGGGGATCGGGGAGCTGTTTTTT. Its translation: CASRQAGGIGELFF.

This chain connects TRBV5-1 to TRBJ1-6; D gene ambiguous. The V end was cut by 3 bases, the J end by 7 bases, with 14 bases between. Germline assignment: CDR1 SGHRS and CDR2 YFSETQ. The CDR3 has 15 residues. This CDR3 is CASSWLDPLNSPLHF. The CDR3, as DNA: TGCGCCAGCAGCTGGCTCGACCCTCTCAATTCACCCCTCCACTTT.

This clonotype was seen a handful of times. The rearrangement links TRBV28 to TRBJ2-2; D is unresolved. Germline V gene lookup returns CDR1 MDHEN and CDR2 SYDVKM. The CDR3 loop spans 12 amino acids. The CDR3 protein is CAAHPGTGELFF. Written as DNA, the CDR3 is TGTGCTGCCCACCCCGGCACCGGGGAGCTGTTTTTT.

This clonotype was recorded a few times. CDR3 bases: TGCAGTGCTAGAGTCCCCACTAGCGGGGCGTTCCAAGAGACCCAGTACTTC. Its protein product is CSARVPTSGAFQETQYF. The genes are TRBV20-1 and TRBJ2-5; 10 nucleotides match TRBD2. Germline CDR1 reads DFQATT; CDR2 reads SNEGSKA (reference sequence). The junction had 9 bases not matched to a gene; V was cut back by 1 base and J by 1 base. The CDR3 covers 17 residues.

This clonotype has at least ten counts. The CDR3 bases are TGTGCTAGTGGTTCGGGACAGGGCACTAATGAGCAGTTCTTC. It encodes CASGSGQGTNEQFF. The chain links TRBV12-5 to TRBJ2-1; the match to TRBD1 covers 9 bases. From germline, CDR1 is LGHNT and CDR2 FRNRAP. V dropped 4 bases and J dropped 7; count of bases not matched to a gene: 5. The CDR3 loop spans 14 amino acids.

This clonotype appeared many times. The chain links TRBV2 to TRBJ2-3; D is perhaps TRBD2 (6 bases). Trimming took 2 bases from V and 3 from J, leaving 21 bases between them. The germline V gene has CDR1 SNHLY and CDR2 FYNNEI. This CDR3 is built from 18 residues. Here the CDR3 reads CASSEKPVWAGLTDTQYF. CDR3 bases: TGTGCCAGCAGTGAAAAGCCCGTGTGGGCGGGGCTAACAGATACGCAGTATTTT.

This clonotype was seen repeatedly, ten times or more. The V call is TRBV3-1, the J call TRBJ1-6, with TRBD1 matching over 10 bases. Germline V gene lookup returns CDR1 LGHDT and CDR2 YNNKEL (reference sequence). The CDR3 has 15 residues. The V and J ends lost 5 bases and 6 bases, in that order; junction bases with no gene match: 4. The CDR3 sequence is CASSFRDRGNSPLHF. CDR3 bases: TGTGCCAGCAGCTTCCGGGACAGGGGTAATTCACCCCTCCACTTT.